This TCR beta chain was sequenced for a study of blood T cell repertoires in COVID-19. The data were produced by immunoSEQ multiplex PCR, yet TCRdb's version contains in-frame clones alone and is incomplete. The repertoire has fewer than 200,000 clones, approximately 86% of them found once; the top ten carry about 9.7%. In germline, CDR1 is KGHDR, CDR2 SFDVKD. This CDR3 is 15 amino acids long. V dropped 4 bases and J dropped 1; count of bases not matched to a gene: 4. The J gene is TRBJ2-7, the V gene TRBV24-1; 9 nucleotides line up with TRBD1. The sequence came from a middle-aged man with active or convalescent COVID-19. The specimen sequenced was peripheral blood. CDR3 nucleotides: TGTGCCACCAGTGACCCGGGACAGGGATCCTACGAGCAGTACTTC. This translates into CATSDPGQGSYEQYF.